This TCR beta chain is from a study of T cells after posttransplantation cyclophosphamide. General study findings and limits: Donor CD8+ memory clones often dominated recipient blood repertoires at later times. TRB overlap between skin or GI tissue T cells and blood was limited.

Cyclophosphamide on days +3 and +4 followed busulfan-fludarabine conditioning and a marrow graft. Per germline, CDR1 GTSNPN and CDR2 SVGIG (reference sequence). The trim removed 2 bases at V and 7 bases at J, leaving 10 bases unmatched. CDR3 length equals 16 residues. This clone was seen a single time. Antigen specificity is unknown. Libraries were prepared by immunoSEQ multiplex PCR; TCRdb keeps only in-frame clonotypes and omits some of them. Among around 3,500 clones, about 76% were seen once, and the ten largest hold around 8.8%. The sequences come from PBMCs, collected less than 200 days after allogeneic stem cell transplant with posttransplant cyclophosphamide. The chain is built from TRBV30 and TRBJ2-1; 11 bases are a match to TRBD1. This TCR came from a male patient aged 60 to 75 who received an allogeneic stem cell transplant from a related donor and was CMV-positive. Some of the T cells might come from the graft donor. CDR3 sequence (DNA): TGTGCCTGGAGTCGCTACCGGGACAGGGGGATAAATGAGCAGTTCTTC. This gives the protein CAWSRYRDRGINEQFF. The variable domain in full, completed from reference TRBV30 and TRBJ2-1, reads SQTIHQWPATLVQPVGSPLSLECTVEGTSNPNLYWYRQAAGRGLQLLFYSVGIGQISSEVPQNLSASRPQDRQFILSSKKLLLSDSGFYLCAWSRYRDRGINEQFFGPGTRLTVL.